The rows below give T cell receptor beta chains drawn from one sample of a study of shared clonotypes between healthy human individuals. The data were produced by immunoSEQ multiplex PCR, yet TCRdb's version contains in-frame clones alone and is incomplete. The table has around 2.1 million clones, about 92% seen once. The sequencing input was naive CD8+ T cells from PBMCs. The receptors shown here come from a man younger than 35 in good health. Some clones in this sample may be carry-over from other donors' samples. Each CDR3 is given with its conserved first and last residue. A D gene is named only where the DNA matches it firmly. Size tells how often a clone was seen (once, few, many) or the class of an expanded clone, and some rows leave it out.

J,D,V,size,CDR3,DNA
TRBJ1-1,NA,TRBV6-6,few,CASSYPPNGATEAFF,TGTGCCAGCAGTTACCCCCCCAACGGTGCCACTGAAGCTTTCTTT
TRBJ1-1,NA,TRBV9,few,CASSVESRATEAFF,TGTGCCAGCAGCGTAGAGAGCAGGGCCACTGAAGCTTTCTTT
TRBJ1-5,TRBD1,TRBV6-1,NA,CASSETMAAGGQPQHF,TGTGCCAGCAGTGAAACGATGGCGGCAGGGGGTCAGCCCCAGCATTTT
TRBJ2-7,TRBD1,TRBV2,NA,CASRDQWGQGSHEQYF,TGTGCCAGCAGGGATCAGTGGGGACAGGGCTCCCACGAGCAGTACTTC
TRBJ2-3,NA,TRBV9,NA,CASSVEQRGSDTQYF,TGTGCCAGCAGCGTAGAACAAAGGGGCTCAGATACGCAGTATTTT
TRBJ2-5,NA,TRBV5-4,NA,CASSSDSHQETQYF,TGTGCCAGCAGCTCGGACTCCCACCAAGAGACCCAGTACTTC
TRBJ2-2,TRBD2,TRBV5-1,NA,CASSSLAGGLVTGELFF,TGCGCCAGCAGTTCTCTAGCGGGAGGTCTTGTTACCGGGGAGCTGTTTTTT
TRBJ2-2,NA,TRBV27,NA,CASSLLQGTGELFF,TGTGCCAGCAGTTTATTACAGGGAACCGGGGAGCTGTTTTTT
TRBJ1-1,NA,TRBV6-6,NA,CASSYSGGAGAFF,TGTGCCAGCAGTTATTCCGGGGGAGCGGGAGCTTTCTTT
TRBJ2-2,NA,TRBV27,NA,CASSYQAVGELFF,TGTGCCAGCAGTTATCAAGCGGTCGGGGAGCTGTTTTTT
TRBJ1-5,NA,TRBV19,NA,CASTLGGIISNQPQHF,TGTGCCAGTACCCTTGGGGGAATCATTAGCAATCAGCCCCAGCATTTT
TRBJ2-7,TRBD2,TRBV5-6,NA,CASSYREEVVSEQYF,TGTGCCAGCAGCTACCGGGAGGAGGTTGTCTCCGAGCAGTACTTC
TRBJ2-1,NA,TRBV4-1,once,CASSQDPLYNEQFF,TGCGCCAGCAGCCAAGATCCTCTATACAATGAGCAGTTCTTC
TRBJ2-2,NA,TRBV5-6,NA,CASSLGRGELFF,TGTGCCAGCAGCTTGGGACGAGGGGAGCTGTTTTTT
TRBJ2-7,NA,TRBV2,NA,CASSEVGEGGQYF,TGTGCCAGCAGTGAAGTAGGGGAAGGCGGGCAGTACTTC
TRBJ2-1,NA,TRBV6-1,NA,CASRAFEGSQFF,TGTGCCAGCAGGGCCTTCGAGGGTAGTCAGTTCTTC
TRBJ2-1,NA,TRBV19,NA,CASSRDLEVGEQFF,TGTGCCAGTAGTAGGGATCTTGAGGTGGGTGAGCAGTTCTTC
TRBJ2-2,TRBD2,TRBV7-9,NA,CASSFSGSASGRGSGELFF,TGTGCCAGCAGCTTTTCAGGTTCGGCTAGCGGGAGAGGATCCGGGGAGCTGTTTTTT
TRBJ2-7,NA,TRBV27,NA,CASSPGNYEQYF,TGTGCCAGCTCCCCAGGGAACTACGAGCAGTACTTC
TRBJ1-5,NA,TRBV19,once,CASSIGSFDSNQPQHF,TGTGCCAGTAGTATTGGATCTTTTGATAGCAATCAGCCCCAGCATTTT
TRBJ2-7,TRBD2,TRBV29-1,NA,CSVSLAGYEQYF,TGCAGCGTTTCCCTAGCGGGCTACGAGCAGTACTTC
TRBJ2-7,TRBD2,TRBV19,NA,CASTGLAGGQNEQYF,TGTGCCAGTACTGGATTAGCGGGAGGGCAGAACGAGCAGTACTTC
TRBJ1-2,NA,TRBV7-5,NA,CASSFIPADSYTF,TGTGCCAGCAGCTTTATCCCGGCGGATAGCTACACCTTC
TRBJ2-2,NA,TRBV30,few,CAWSVVETGELFF,TGTGCCTGGAGTGTGGTAGAGACCGGGGAGCTGTTTTTT
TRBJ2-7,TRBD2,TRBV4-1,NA,CASSQLGTSGSRGYEQYF,TGCGCCAGCAGCCAATTAGGGACTAGCGGGAGCAGGGGGTACGAGCAGTACTTC
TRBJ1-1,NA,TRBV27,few,CASSFGGIATEAFF,TGTGCCAGCAGTTTCGGAGGAATTGCCACTGAAGCTTTCTTT
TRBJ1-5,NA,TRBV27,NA,CASSYRGNQPQHF,TGTGCCAGCAGTTACAGGGGCAATCAGCCCCAGCATTTT
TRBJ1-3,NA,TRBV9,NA,CASSVSGGGNTIYF,TGTGCCAGCAGCGTAAGTGGAGGTGGAAACACCATATATTTT
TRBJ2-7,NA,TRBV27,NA,CASSSNNLEYEQYF,TGTGCCAGCAGTTCAAACAATCTAGAATACGAGCAGTACTTC
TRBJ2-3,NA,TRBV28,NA,CASSLGTAGGDTQYF,TGTGCCAGCAGTCTGGGGACGGCCGGCGGGGATACGCAGTATTTT
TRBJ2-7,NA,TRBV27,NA,CASSPIARNTYEQYF,TGTGCCAGCAGTCCTATTGCACGAAATACCTACGAGCAGTACTTC
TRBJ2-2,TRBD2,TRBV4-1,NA,CASSQDDRGGSGELFF,TGCGCCAGCAGCCAAGATGATCGCGGGGGATCCGGGGAGCTGTTTTTT
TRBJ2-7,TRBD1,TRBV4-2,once,CASSETGAYEQYF,TGTGCCAGCAGCGAAACAGGGGCCTACGAGCAGTACTTC
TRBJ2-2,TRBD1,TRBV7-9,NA,CASSSYTGQGVRELFF,TGTGCCAGCAGCTCCTATACAGGACAGGGGGTTCGGGAGCTGTTTTTT
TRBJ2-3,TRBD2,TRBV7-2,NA,CASSSREVTDTQYF,TGTGCCAGCAGCTCGCGGGAGGTCACAGATACGCAGTATTTT
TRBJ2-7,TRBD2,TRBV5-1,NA,CASSLAASGSSEQYF,TGCGCCAGCAGCTTGGCAGCTAGCGGGAGTAGCGAGCAGTACTTC
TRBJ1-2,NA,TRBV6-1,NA,CAGSAGADYGYTF,TGTGCCGGATCCGCTGGGGCGGACTATGGCTACACCTTC
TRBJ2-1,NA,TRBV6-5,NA,CASSYSGSYNEQFF,TGTGCCAGCAGTTACTCCGGATCCTACAATGAGCAGTTCTTC
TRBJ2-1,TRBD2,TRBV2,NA,CASSELAEHNEQFF,TGTGCCAGCTCGGAACTAGCGGAGCACAATGAGCAGTTCTTC
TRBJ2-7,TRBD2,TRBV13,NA,CASSLGGGSYEQYF,TGTGCCAGCAGCTTAGGTGGCGGGAGCTACGAGCAGTACTTC
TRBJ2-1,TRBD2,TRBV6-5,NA,CASSPSGRSYEQFF,TGTGCCAGCAGTCCTAGCGGGAGATCGTACGAGCAGTTCTTC
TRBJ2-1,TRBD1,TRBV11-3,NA,CASSFYFLTGGEHYNEQFF,TGTGCCAGCAGCTTTTATTTTCTGACAGGGGGCGAGCACTACAATGAGCAGTTCTTC
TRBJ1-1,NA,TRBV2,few,CASSEAQVGTEAFF,TGTGCCAGCAGTGAAGCGCAAGTGGGGACTGAAGCTTTCTTT
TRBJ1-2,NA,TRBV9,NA,CASSTDLGLGGYTF,TGTGCCAGCAGCACCGATCTGGGGCTCGGTGGCTACACCTTC
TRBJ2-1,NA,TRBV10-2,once,CASSESLLDRNEQFF,TGCGCCAGCAGTGAGTCGCTATTAGACCGCAATGAGCAGTTCTTC
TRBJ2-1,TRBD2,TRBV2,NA,CASTRGLPTSGSGYNEQFF,TGTGCCAGCACCCGAGGACTACCCACTAGCGGGAGTGGTTACAATGAGCAGTTCTTC
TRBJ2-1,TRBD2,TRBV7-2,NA,CASSLWGLAGNSYNEQFF,TGTGCCAGCAGCTTATGGGGTTTAGCGGGGAATTCCTACAATGAGCAGTTCTTC
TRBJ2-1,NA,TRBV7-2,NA,CASSLVYTYYNEQFF,TGTGCCAGCAGCTTGGTCTACACCTACTACAATGAGCAGTTCTTC
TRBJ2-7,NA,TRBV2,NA,CASSEGQGLNEQYF,TGTGCCAGCAGTGAAGGGCAGGGTTTGAACGAGCAGTACTTC
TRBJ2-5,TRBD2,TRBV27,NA,CASSLGVLRGAETRYF,TGTGCCAGCAGTTTGGGGGTTCTGCGGGGGGCGGAGACCCGGTACTTC